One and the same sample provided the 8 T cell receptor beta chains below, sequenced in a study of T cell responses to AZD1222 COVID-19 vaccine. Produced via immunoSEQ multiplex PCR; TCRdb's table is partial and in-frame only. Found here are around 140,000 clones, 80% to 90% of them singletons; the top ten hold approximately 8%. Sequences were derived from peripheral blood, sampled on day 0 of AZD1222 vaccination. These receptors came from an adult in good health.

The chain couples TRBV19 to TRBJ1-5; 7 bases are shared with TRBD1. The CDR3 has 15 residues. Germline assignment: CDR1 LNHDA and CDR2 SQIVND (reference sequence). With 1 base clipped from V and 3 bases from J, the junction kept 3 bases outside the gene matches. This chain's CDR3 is CASSIGGTANQPQHF. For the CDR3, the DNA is TGTGCCAGTAGTATAGGAGGGACAGCCAATCAGCCCCAGCATTTT.

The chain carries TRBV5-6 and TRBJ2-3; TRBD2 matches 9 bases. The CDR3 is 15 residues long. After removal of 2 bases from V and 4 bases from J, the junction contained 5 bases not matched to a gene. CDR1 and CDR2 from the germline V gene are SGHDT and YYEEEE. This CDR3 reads CASSFLAGESDTQYF. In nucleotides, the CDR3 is TGTGCCAGCAGCTTTTTAGCGGGAGAGTCAGATACGCAGTATTTT. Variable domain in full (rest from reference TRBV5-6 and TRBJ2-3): DAGVTQSPTHLIKTRGQQVTLRCSPKSGHDTVSWYQQALGQGPQFIFQYYEEEERQRGNFPDRFSGHQFPNYSSELNVNALLLGDSALYLCASSFLAGESDTQYFGPGTRLTVL.

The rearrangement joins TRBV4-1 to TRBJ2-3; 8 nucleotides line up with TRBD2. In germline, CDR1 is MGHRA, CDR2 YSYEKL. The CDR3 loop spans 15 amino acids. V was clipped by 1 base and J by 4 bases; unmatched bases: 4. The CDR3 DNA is TGCGCCAGCAGCCAAGTTCGGGGGGGAGCAGATACGCAGTATTTT. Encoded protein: CASSQVRGGADTQYF.

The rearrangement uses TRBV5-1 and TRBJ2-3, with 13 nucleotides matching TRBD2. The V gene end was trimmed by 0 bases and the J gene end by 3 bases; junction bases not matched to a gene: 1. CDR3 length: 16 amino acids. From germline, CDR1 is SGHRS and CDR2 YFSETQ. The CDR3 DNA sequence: TGCGCCAGCAGCTTGGCGGGACTAGCGGGAACAGATACGCAGTATTTT. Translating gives CASSLAGLAGTDTQYF.

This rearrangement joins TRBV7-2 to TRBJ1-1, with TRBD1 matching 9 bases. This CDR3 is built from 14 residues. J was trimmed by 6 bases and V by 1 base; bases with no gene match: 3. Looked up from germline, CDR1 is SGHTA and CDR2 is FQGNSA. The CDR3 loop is CASSLVQGAAEAFF. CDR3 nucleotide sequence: TGTGCCAGCAGCTTAGTACAGGGGGCCGCTGAAGCTTTCTTT.

The CDR3: CASSVSGGGETQYF. CDR3 bases: TGTGCCAGCAGCGTATCCGGAGGTGGGGAGACCCAGTACTTC. This chain connects TRBV9 to TRBJ2-5; perhaps TRBD2 as D (5 bases). Germline values: CDR1 SGDLS, CDR2 YYNGEE. CDR3 length: 14 amino acids. V lost 1 base and J lost 5, with 12 bases in between.

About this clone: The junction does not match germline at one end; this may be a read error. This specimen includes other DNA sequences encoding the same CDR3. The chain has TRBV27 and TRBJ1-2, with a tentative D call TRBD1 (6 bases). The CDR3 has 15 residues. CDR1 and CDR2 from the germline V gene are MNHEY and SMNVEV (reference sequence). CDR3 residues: CASSPLDSSNYGYTF. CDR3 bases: TGTGCTAGCAGCCCTCTGGACAGTTCTAACTATGGCTACACCTTC.

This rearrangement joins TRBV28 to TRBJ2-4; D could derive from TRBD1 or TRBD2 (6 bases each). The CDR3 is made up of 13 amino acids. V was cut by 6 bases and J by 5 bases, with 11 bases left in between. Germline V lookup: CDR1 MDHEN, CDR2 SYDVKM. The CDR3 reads CASRPGAQNIQYF. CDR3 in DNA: TGTGCCAGCAGACCGGGGGCCCAAAACATTCAGTACTTC.